In this sample, the clone carrying this TCR beta chain turned up a few times. A TCRbeta library incorporating unique molecular identifiers was prepared. TCRdb fed the PCR reads into MiXCR, producing one record per CDR3 protein. The data contain hundreds of thousands of distinct CDR3 sequences, roughly 17% of them singletons. This CDR3 contains 13 residues. The V and J ends lost 7 bases and 0 bases respectively, with 7 bases between them. The germline V gene has CDR1 LNHNV and CDR2 YYDKDF (reference sequence). The entry originates in a study of T-cell reconstitution after alpha-beta-depleted transplantation in children.

The receptor was isolated from a human donor who donated a stem cell graft to a child with acute myeloid leukemia. The rearrangement uses TRBV15 and TRBJ2-1, with D uncertain. The input for sequencing was PBMCs from the stem cell graft donor, taken from the stem cell graft. This chain's CDR3 is CATTADSYNEQFF. Written as DNA, the CDR3 is TGTGCCACCACTGCAGACTCCTACAATGAGCAGTTCTTC. Full variable domain (outside the CDR3, taken from reference TRBV15 and TRBJ2-1): DAMVIQNPRYQVTQFGKPVTLSCSQTLNHNVMYWYQQKSSQAPKLLFHYYDKDFNNEADTPDNFQSRRPNTSFCFLDIRSPGLGDTAMYLCATTADSYNEQFFGPGTRLTVL.